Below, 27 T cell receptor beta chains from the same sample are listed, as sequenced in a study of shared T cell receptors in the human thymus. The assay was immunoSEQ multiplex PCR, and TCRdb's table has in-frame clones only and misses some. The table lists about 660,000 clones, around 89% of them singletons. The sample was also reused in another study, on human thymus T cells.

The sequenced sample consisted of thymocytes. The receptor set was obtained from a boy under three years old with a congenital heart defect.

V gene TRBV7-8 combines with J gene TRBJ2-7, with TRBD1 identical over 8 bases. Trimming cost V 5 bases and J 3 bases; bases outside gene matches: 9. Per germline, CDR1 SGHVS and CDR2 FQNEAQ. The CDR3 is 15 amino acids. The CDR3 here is CASSERDRSRYEQYF. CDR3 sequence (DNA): TGTGCCAGCAGCGAAAGGGACAGGAGCCGCTACGAGCAGTACTTC.

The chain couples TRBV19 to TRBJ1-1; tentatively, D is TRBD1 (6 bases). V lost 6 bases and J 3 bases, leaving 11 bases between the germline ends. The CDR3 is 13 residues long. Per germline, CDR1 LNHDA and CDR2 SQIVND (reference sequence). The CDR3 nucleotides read TGTGCCAGTAGCCGCGGACAGTACACTGAAGCTTTCTTT. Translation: CASSRGQYTEAFF.

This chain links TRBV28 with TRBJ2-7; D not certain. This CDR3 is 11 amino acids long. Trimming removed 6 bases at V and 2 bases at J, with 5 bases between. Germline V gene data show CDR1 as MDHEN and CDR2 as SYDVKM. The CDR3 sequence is CASSQAYEQYF. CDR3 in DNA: TGTGCCAGCAGCCAGGCCTACGAGCAGTACTTC.

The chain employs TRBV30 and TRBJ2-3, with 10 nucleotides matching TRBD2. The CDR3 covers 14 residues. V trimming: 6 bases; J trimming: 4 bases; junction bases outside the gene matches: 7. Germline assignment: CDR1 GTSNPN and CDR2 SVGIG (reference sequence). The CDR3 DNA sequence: TGTGCCTGCTTTCCCAGCGGGAGGGCAGATACGCAGTATTTT. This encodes CACFPSGRADTQYF. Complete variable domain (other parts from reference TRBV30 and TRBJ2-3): SQTIHQWPATLVQPVGSPLSLECTVEGTSNPNLYWYRQAAGRGLQLLFYSVGIGQISSEVPQNLSASRPQDRQFILSSKKLLLSDSGFYLCACFPSGRADTQYFGPGTRLTVL.

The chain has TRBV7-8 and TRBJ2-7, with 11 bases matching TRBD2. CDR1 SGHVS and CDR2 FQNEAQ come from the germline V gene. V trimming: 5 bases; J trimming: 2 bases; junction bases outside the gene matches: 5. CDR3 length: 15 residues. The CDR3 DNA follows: TGTGCCAGCAGCCGTAGCGGGAGGGCCCCCTACGAGCAGTACTTC. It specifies CASSRSGRAPYEQYF.

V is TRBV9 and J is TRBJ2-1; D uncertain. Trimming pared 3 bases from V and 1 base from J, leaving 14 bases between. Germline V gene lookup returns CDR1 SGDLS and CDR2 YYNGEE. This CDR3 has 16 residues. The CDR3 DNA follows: TGTGCCAGCAGCGGTTCCGCTCTTAGTTCCTACAATGAGCAGTTCTTC. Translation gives CASSGSALSSYNEQFF.

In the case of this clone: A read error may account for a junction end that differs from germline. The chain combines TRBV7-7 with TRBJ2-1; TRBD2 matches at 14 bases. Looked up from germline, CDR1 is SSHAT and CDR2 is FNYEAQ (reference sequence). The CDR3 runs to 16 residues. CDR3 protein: CASSLGTSGRYNEQFF. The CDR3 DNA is TGTGCTAGCAGCTTAGGGACTAGCGGGAGATACAATGAGCAGTTCTTC.

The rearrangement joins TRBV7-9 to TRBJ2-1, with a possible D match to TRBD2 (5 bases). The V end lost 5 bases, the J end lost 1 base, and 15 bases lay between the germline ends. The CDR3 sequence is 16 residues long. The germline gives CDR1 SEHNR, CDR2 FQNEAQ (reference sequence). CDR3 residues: CASSHEWRSSYNEQFF. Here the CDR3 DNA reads TGTGCCAGCAGCCACGAATGGAGGAGTTCCTACAATGAGCAGTTCTTC.

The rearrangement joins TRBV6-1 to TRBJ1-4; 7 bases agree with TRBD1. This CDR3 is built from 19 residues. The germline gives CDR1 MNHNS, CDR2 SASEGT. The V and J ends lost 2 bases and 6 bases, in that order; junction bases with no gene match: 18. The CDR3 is CASSERGRSVGQRDEKLFF. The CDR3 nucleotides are TGTGCCAGCAGTGAACGCGGCCGCAGCGTGGGACAGAGGGATGAAAAACTGTTTTTT.

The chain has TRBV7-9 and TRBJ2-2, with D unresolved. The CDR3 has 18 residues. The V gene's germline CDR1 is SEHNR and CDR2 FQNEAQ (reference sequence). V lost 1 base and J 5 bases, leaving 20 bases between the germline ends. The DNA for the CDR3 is TGTGCCAGCAGCTTAGATCTTTTTAGTTTCTGGTGGACCGGGGAGCTGTTTTTT. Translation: CASSLDLFSFWWTGELFF.

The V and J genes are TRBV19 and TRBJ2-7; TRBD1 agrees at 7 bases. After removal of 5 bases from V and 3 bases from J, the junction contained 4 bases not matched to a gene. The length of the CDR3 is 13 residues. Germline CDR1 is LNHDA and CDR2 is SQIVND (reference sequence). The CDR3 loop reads CASSVGQIYEQYF. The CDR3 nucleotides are TGTGCCAGTAGTGTGGGACAGATCTACGAGCAGTACTTC. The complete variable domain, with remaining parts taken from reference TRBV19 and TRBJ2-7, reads DGGITQSPKYLFRKEGQNVTLSCEQNLNHDAMYWYRQDPGQGLRLIYYSQIVNDFQKGDIAEGYSVSREKKESFPLTVTSAQKNPTAFYLCASSVGQIYEQYFGPGTRLTVT.

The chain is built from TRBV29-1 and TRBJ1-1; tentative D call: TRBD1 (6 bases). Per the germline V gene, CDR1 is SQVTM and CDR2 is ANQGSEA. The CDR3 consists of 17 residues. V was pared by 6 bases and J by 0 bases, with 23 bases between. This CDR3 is CSVRGSHTTKLNTEAFF. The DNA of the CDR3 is TGCAGCGTCAGGGGTTCCCATACGACAAAGTTGAACACTGAAGCTTTCTTT. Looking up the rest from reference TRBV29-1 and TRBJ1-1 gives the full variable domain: SAVISQKPSRDICQRGTSLTIQCQVDSQVTMMFWYRQQPGQSLTLIATANQGSEATYESGFVIDKFPISRPNLTFSTLTVSNMSPEDSSIYLCSVRGSHTTKLNTEAFFGQGTRLTVV.

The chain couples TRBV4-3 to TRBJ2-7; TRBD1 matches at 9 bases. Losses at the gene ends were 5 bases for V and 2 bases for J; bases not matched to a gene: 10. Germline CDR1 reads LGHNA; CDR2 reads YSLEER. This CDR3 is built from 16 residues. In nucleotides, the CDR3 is TGCGCCAGCAGCACACGCGGGACAGGGTTCCCCTACGAGCAGTACTTC. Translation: CASSTRGTGFPYEQYF.

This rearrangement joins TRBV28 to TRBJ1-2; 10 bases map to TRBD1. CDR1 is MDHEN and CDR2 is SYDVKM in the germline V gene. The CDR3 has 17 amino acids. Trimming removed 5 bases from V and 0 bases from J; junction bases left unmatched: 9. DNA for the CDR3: TGTGCCAGCAGTCTCCCGGGACAGGGGAGGACTAACTATGGCTACACCTTC. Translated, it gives CASSLPGQGRTNYGYTF.

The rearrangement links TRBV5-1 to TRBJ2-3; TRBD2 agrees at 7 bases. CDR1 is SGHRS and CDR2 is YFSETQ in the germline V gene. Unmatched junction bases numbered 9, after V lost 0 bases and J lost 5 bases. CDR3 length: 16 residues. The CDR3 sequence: CASSLGSAGVEDTQYF. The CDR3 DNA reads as TGCGCCAGCAGCTTGGGTTCGGCGGGAGTTGAAGATACGCAGTATTTT.

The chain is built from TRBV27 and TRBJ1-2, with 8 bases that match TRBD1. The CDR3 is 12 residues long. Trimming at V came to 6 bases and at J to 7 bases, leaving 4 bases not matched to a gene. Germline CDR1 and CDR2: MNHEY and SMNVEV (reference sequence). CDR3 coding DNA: TGTGCCAGCAGCCAGACAGGGGCTGGCTACACCTTC. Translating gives CASSQTGAGYTF.

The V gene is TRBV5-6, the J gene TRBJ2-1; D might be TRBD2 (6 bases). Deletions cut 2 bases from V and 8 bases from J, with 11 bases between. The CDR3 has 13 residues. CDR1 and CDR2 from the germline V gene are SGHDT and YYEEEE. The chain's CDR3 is CASSFLSGDEQFF. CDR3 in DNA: TGTGCCAGCAGCTTTCTGTCGGGGGATGAGCAGTTCTTC.

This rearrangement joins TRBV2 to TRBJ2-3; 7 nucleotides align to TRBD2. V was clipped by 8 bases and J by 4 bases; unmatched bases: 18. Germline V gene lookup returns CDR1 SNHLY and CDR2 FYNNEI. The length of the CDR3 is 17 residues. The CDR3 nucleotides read TGTGCCAGCCTCAGGTTAAATAGCGGGCCGGGGTCAGATACGCAGTATTTT. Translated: CASLRLNSGPGSDTQYF.

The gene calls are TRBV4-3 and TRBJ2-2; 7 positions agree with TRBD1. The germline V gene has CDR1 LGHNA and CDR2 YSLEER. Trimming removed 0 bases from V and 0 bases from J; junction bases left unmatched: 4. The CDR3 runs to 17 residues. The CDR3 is CASSQEGQPTNTGELFF. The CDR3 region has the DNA TGCGCCAGCAGCCAAGAGGGACAGCCAACGAACACCGGGGAGCTGTTTTTT.

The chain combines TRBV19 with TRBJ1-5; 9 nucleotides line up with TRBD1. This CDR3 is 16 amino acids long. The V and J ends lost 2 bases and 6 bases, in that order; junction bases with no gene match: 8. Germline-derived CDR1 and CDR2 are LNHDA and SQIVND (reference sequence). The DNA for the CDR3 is TGTGCCAGTAGTATAAAAGGCGGGACAGGGTCTCAGCCCCAGCATTTT. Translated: CASSIKGGTGSQPQHF. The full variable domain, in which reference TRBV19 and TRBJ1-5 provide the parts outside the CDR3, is DGGITQSPKYLFRKEGQNVTLSCEQNLNHDAMYWYRQDPGQGLRLIYYSQIVNDFQKGDIAEGYSVSREKKESFPLTVTSAQKNPTAFYLCASSIKGGTGSQPQHFGDGTRLSIL.

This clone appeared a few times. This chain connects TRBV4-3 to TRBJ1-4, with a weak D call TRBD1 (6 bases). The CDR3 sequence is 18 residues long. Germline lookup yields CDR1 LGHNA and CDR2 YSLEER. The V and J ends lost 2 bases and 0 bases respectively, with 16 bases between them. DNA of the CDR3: TGCGCCAGCAGCCAATACGGAAGGGGGTACCCAACTAATGAAAAACTGTTTTTT. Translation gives CASSQYGRGYPTNEKLFF.

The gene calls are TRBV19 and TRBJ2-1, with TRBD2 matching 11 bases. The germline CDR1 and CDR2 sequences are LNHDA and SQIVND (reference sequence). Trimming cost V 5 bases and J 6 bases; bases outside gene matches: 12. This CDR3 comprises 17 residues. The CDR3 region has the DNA TGTGCCAGTAGTGGATCAATGACTAGCGGGAATGTCAATGAGCAGTTCTTC. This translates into CASSGSMTSGNVNEQFF. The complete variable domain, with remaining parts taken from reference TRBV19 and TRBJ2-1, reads DGGITQSPKYLFRKEGQNVTLSCEQNLNHDAMYWYRQDPGQGLRLIYYSQIVNDFQKGDIAEGYSVSREKKESFPLTVTSAQKNPTAFYLCASSGSMTSGNVNEQFFGPGTRLTVL.

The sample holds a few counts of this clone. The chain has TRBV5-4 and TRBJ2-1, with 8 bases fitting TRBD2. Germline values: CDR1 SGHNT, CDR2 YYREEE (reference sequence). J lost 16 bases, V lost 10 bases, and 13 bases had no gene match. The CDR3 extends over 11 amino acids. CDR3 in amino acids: CAWGSLAGNFF. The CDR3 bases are TGTGCCTGGGGTTCATTAGCGGGAAACTTCTTC.

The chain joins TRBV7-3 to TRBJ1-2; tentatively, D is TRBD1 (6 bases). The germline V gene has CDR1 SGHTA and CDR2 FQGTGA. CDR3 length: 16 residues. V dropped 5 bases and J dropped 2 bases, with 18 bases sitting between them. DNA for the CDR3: TGTGCCAGCAGCCTAGGGGGACACCAAAGAAACTATGGCTACACCTTC. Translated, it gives CASSLGGHQRNYGYTF.

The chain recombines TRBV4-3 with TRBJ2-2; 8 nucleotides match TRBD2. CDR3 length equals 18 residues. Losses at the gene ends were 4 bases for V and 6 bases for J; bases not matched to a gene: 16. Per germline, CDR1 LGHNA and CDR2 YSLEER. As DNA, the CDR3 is TGCGCCAGCAGCCGATACGTCAGGAGTAGCGGGAAAGCCGGGGAGCTGTTTTTT. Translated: CASSRYVRSSGKAGELFF.

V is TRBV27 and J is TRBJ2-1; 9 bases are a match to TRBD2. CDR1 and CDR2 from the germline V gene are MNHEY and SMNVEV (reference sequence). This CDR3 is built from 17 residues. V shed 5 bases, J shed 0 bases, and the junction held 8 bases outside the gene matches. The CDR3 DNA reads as TGTGCCAGCAGTCTATTAGCGGGGGAGAGCTCCTACAATGAGCAGTTCTTC. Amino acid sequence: CASSLLAGESSYNEQFF.

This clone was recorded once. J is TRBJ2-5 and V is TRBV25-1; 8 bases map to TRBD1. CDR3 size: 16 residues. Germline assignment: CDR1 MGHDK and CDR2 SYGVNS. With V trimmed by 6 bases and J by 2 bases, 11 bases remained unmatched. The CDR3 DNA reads TGTGCCAGCAGCACCCGGGACAGGAGCCTTCAAGAGACCCAGTACTTC. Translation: CASSTRDRSLQETQYF.